The 10 T cell receptor beta chains listed next were all sequenced from one sample in a study of T cells after yellow fever vaccination (dated 2019 in TCRdb). The library came from 5' RACE. Sequencer: Illumina HiSeq 2500. TCRdb's own reprocessing of the public reads used fastp at Q25 and MiXCR and kept productive beta chains. Rows are combined by CDR3 protein, so each entry shows the most common genes and DNA. Here the sample has 200,000 to 300,000 distinct CDR3 sequences; around 6.7% occur a single time. The ten largest clones capture around 1% of the sample. The treatment or condition label of this sample denotes: live attenuated yellow fever vaccine strain. The sequenced sample was CD4+ T cells sorted from PBMCs, obtained on the day of the yellow fever booster vaccination. Every receptor here comes from a young man who received the YFV17D yellow fever vaccine.

Only a few counts were recorded for this clonotype. The genes are TRBV5-1 and TRBJ1-5; maybe TRBD1 (6 bases). The CDR3 totals 16 residues. Germline values: CDR1 SGHRS, CDR2 YFSETQ. Trimming left V 2 bases short and J 1 base short, with 13 bases between. This CDR3 reads CASSLGGSGSNQPQHF. The CDR3 DNA sequence: TGCGCCAGCAGCTTAGGGGGATCGGGGAGCAATCAGCCCCAGCATTTT.

Many counts were recorded for this clonotype. V is TRBV20-1 and J is TRBJ2-1; 12 bases line up with TRBD2. V dropped 4 bases and J dropped 7; count of bases not matched to a gene: 8. The germline V gene encodes CDR1 DFQATT and CDR2 SNEGSKA (reference sequence). CDR3 length: 15 residues. This CDR3 reads CSAIPSGRAVNEQFF. In DNA form, the CDR3 reads TGCAGTGCTATCCCTAGCGGGAGGGCAGTTAATGAGCAGTTCTTC.

The V gene is TRBV20-1, the J gene TRBJ1-1; D is undetermined. This CDR3 comprises 12 residues. Trimming left V 3 bases short and J 0 bases short, with 5 bases between. Germline CDR1 and CDR2: DFQATT and SNEGSKA (reference sequence). The DNA for the CDR3 is TGCAGTGCTAGGACTGTGAACACTGAAGCTTTCTTT. Translated: CSARTVNTEAFF.

There are many counts of this clonotype. The chain is built from TRBV7-9 and TRBJ2-5, with 10 nucleotides matching TRBD2. The CDR3 consists of 16 residues. CDR1 and CDR2 (germline): SEHNR, FQNEAQ (reference sequence). Losses at the gene ends were 0 bases for V and 5 bases for J; bases not matched to a gene: 6. DNA of the CDR3: TGTGCCAGCAGCTTAGCGCAGGGACTAGCGAGGGAGACCCAGTACTTC. Translating gives CASSLAQGLARETQYF.

A remark on this clonotype: This clone may be a read error of a much larger clone one base away. The chain employs TRBV10-3 and TRBJ2-4; perhaps TRBD1 as D (6 bases). Germline CDR1 ENHRY, CDR2 SYGVKD. This CDR3 has 12 residues. V lost 5 bases, J lost 9 bases, and 11 bases lay in between. CDR3 sequence: CAISSGHSIQYF. CDR3 coding DNA: TGTGCCATCAGTTCGGGACATTCCATTCAGTACTTC.

This clonotype came up many times. J is TRBJ1-1 and V is TRBV20-1; D not certain. Trimming removed 3 bases from V and 3 bases from J, with 5 bases in between. This CDR3 is built from 11 residues. Germline CDR1 and CDR2: DFQATT and SNEGSKA (reference sequence). The CDR3 coding sequence is TGCAGTGCTAGTTCCGACACTGAAGCTTTCTTT. It specifies CSASSDTEAFF.

In its sample, this clonotype was seen a few times. The chain uses TRBV20-1 and TRBJ2-4, with 9 bases identical to TRBD1. The germline gives CDR1 DFQATT, CDR2 SNEGSKA (reference sequence). The CDR3 covers 15 residues. V shed 6 bases and J 4 bases; nucleotides not matched to a gene: 10. The CDR3 region is CSAGGPGQGKNIQYF. For the CDR3, the DNA is TGCAGTGCCGGTGGGCCGGGACAGGGTAAAAACATTCAGTACTTC.

About this clonotype itself: A much larger clone is a single base away; this may be a read error. The chain is built from TRBV6-2 or TRBV6-3 and TRBJ2-7; TRBD2 matches 9 bases. Germline V CDR1 and CDR2: MNHEY, SVGEGT. V was pared by 7 bases and J by 6 bases, with 13 bases of the junction left unmatched. The CDR3 loop spans 15 amino acids. Written as DNA, the CDR3 is TGTGCCAGCACCGCCCGCCATAGCGGGAGAGGCGAGCAGTACTTC. This translates into CASTARHSGRGEQYF.

This clonotype has a count of ten or more. The J gene is TRBJ1-2, the V gene TRBV29-1, with TRBD1 matching 7 bases. The CDR3 contains 14 residues. Germline lookup yields CDR1 SQVTM and CDR2 ANQGSEA. The V and J ends lost 0 bases and 6 bases, in that order; junction bases with no gene match: 7. The CDR3 DNA reads as TGCAGCGTTGAAGATCGAAGGGGGCGAGATGGCTACACCTTC. Its translation: CSVEDRRGRDGYTF.

The chain uses TRBV25-1 and TRBJ2-1, with D unclear. Looked up from germline, CDR1 is MGHDK and CDR2 is SYGVNS. The CDR3 sequence is 14 residues long. The V gene lost 1 base and the J gene lost 7 bases, with 11 bases spanning the gap. This CDR3 reads CASSELGAPNEQFF. In DNA form, the CDR3 reads TGTGCCAGCAGTGAATTAGGAGCGCCTAATGAGCAGTTCTTC.